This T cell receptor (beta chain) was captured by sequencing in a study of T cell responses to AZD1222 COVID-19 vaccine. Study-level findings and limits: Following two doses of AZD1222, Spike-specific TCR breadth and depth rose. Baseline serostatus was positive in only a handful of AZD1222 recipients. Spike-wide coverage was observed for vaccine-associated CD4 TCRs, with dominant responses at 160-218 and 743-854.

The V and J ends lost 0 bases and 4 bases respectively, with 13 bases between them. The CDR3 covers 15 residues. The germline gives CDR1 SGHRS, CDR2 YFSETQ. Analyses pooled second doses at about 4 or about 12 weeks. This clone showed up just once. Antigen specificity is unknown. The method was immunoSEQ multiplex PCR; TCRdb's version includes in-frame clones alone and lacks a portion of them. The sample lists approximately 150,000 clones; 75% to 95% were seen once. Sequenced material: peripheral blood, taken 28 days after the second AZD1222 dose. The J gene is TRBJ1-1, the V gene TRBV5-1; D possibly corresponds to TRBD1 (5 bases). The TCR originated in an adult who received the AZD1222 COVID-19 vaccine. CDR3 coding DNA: TGCGCCAGCAGCTTGGTGCAGGGCAGATCCACTGAAGCTTTCTTT. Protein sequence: CASSLVQGRSTEAFF.